Below are 25 T cell receptor beta chains sequenced from a single sample in a study of cytomegalovirus exposure and HLA in healthy donors. PCR primers comprised 60 Vbeta and 13 Jbeta primers. Sequencing used immunoSEQ multiplex PCR; TCRdb keeps in-frame clones, though not all of them. The data show roughly 150,000 clones, approximately 86% seen once. The specimen sequenced was PBMCs. The receptors derive from a woman aged 50 to 65 in good health and CMV-seropositive.

The genes are TRBV27 and TRBJ2-3; 9 bases align to TRBD2. Germline trimming cut 6 bases from V and 0 bases from J; bases unmatched to any gene: 7. Germline loops: CDR1 MNHEY, CDR2 SMNVEV (reference sequence). The CDR3 is made up of 16 amino acids. The CDR3 DNA is TGTGCCAGCAGCCTAGCGGGGTCAACTAGCACAGATACGCAGTATTTT. Its protein product is CASSLAGSTSTDTQYF.

This rearrangement joins TRBV30 to TRBJ2-1, with 15 nucleotides matching TRBD2. With V trimmed by 2 bases and J by 8 bases, 7 bases remained unmatched. The germline V gene encodes CDR1 GTSNPN and CDR2 SVGIG (reference sequence). The CDR3 is made up of 16 amino acids. CDR3 nucleotides: TGTGCCTGGAGTCCGGGACTAGCGGGGGGAATTGATGAGCAGTTCTTC. The encoded protein is CAWSPGLAGGIDEQFF. The variable domain in full, with the rest retrieved from reference TRBV30 and TRBJ2-1, is SQTIHQWPATLVQPVGSPLSLECTVEGTSNPNLYWYRQAAGRGLQLLFYSVGIGQISSEVPQNLSASRPQDRQFILSSKKLLLSDSGFYLCAWSPGLAGGIDEQFFGPGTRLTVL.

The chain joins TRBV4-1 to TRBJ2-1; 11 bases are shared with TRBD2. CDR1 and CDR2 (germline): MGHRA, YSYEKL. This CDR3 is 16 amino acids long. V shed 0 bases, J shed 5 bases, and the junction held 3 bases outside the gene matches. CDR3 residues: CASSQEGLAEHNEQFF. In DNA form, the CDR3 reads TGCGCCAGCAGCCAAGAGGGACTAGCGGAACACAATGAGCAGTTCTTC.

The rearrangement joins TRBV19 to TRBJ2-7; TRBD2 is a possible D gene (6 bases). Between the trimmed V and J ends, which lost 3 bases and 6 bases, there was a span of 12 bases. The CDR3 runs to 13 residues. CDR1 and CDR2 (germline): LNHDA, SQIVND (reference sequence). The CDR3 DNA reads TGTGCCAGTAGTATTTTTCGGGGGTCCGAGCAGTACTTC. It codes for CASSIFRGSEQYF.

This clone was seen a single time. The chain couples TRBV25-1 to TRBJ2-7; TRBD1 agrees at 8 bases. CDR3 size: 15 residues. Unmatched junction bases numbered 7, after V lost 1 base and J lost 5 bases. Per germline, CDR1 MGHDK and CDR2 SYGVNS. This CDR3 reads CASSELDRDKNEQYF. The DNA for the CDR3 is TGTGCCAGCAGTGAATTGGACAGGGATAAAAACGAGCAGTACTTC.

The chain employs TRBV5-1 and TRBJ1-4, with 7 bases that match TRBD1. This CDR3 has 16 amino acids. After removal of 4 bases from V and 5 bases from J, the junction contained 11 bases not matched to a gene. CDR1 and CDR2 (germline): SGHRS, YFSETQ. CDR3 region: CASSPRPGGGNEKLFF. CDR3 nucleotides: TGCGCCAGCAGCCCACGCCCAGGGGGTGGCAATGAAAAACTGTTTTTT.

This clone was recorded once. The chain recombines TRBV18 with TRBJ1-1; D call uncertain. CDR3 length: 12 residues. Trimming took off 8 bases at V and 1 base at J, with 8 bases between the two ends. Germline V gene data show CDR1 as KGHSH and CDR2 as LQKENI. CDR3 nucleotide sequence: TGTGCCAGCCCAGAGGGGAACACTGAAGCTTTCTTT. Protein product: CASPEGNTEAFF.

The gene calls are TRBV5-4 and TRBJ2-7; 8 bases line up with TRBD2. CDR1 and CDR2 from the germline V gene are SGHNT and YYREEE (reference sequence). The length of the CDR3 is 13 residues. V shed 2 bases, J shed 6 bases, and the junction held 4 bases outside the gene matches. The CDR3 nucleotides are TGTGCCAGCAGCTTAGCGGGGGCTGCCGAGCAGTACTTC. Amino acid sequence: CASSLAGAAEQYF. Looking up the rest from reference TRBV5-4 and TRBJ2-7 gives the full variable domain: ETGVTQSPTHLIKTRGQQVTLRCSSQSGHNTVSWYQQALGQGPQFIFQYYREEENGRGNFPPRFSGLQFPNYSSELNVNALELDDSALYLCASSLAGAAEQYFGPGTRLTVT.

About this clone itself: At one of its ends the junction is not consistent with the germline gene, which may arise from a read error. V usage is TRBV7-9 and J usage is TRBJ2-2, with D possibly being TRBD1 (6 bases). The CDR3 totals 15 residues. CDR1 and CDR2 (germline): SEHNR, FQNEAQ (reference sequence). CDR3 protein: CSSSLNRENTGELFF. The DNA for the CDR3 is TGTTCCAGCAGCTTAAACAGGGAGAACACCGGGGAGCTGTTTTTT. The whole variable domain, remainder taken from reference TRBV7-9 and TRBJ2-2, is DTGVSQNPRHKITKRGQNVTFRCDPISEHNRLYWYRQTLGQGPEFLTYFQNEAQLEKSRLLSDRFSAERPKGSFSTLEIQRTEQGDSAMYLCSSSLNRENTGELFFGEGSRLTVL.

This rearrangement joins TRBV21-1 to TRBJ1-1; the table gives TRBD1 as D, unverified against the DNA. TRBV21-1 is a pseudogene. This CDR3 has 11 residues. Written as DNA, the CDR3 is TGTGCCAGGTGGGGGCTCACTGAAGCTTTCTTT. Protein: CARWGLTEAFF.

This rearrangement joins TRBV13 to TRBJ2-7; 11 bases agree with TRBD2. Trimming cost V 5 bases and J 6 bases; bases outside gene matches: 9. CDR3 length: 15 residues. The germline gives CDR1 PRHDT, CDR2 FYEKMQ (reference sequence). The CDR3 protein is CASSEHSGGAGEQYF. CDR3 in DNA: TGTGCCAGCAGCGAACATAGCGGGGGGGCGGGCGAGCAGTACTTC.

J is TRBJ1-1 and V is TRBV9; weak D call: TRBD1 (6 bases). The length of the CDR3 is 15 residues. Trimming cost V 0 bases and J 0 bases, with 9 bases left between them. CDR1 is SGDLS and CDR2 is YYNGEE in the germline V gene. The CDR3 DNA follows: TGTGCCAGCAGCGTAGACGCAGGGGTGAACACTGAAGCTTTCTTT. Its translation is CASSVDAGVNTEAFF.

The rearrangement uses TRBV4-2 and TRBJ2-7; 9 nucleotides align to TRBD1. This CDR3 spans 14 amino acids. Germline V CDR1 and CDR2: LGHNA, YNFKEQ. V lost 4 bases, J lost 6 bases, and 7 bases stayed unmatched. CDR3 loop: CASSLPGQGPEQYF. DNA for the CDR3: TGTGCCAGCAGCCTGCCGGGACAGGGCCCCGAGCAGTACTTC.

This clone was seen only once. The J gene is TRBJ1-1, the V gene TRBV27; 8 nucleotides match TRBD1. The germline CDR1 and CDR2 sequences are MNHEY and SMNVEV (reference sequence). CDR3 length: 19 amino acids. V lost 4 bases to trimming and J lost 6 bases; unmatched junction nucleotides: 22. This chain's CDR3 is CASSSGQGAVGVVGSEAFF. The CDR3 region has the DNA TGTGCCAGCAGTTCGGGGCAGGGGGCCGTCGGGGTTGTAGGCTCTGAAGCTTTCTTT.

Here the CDR3 DNA reads TGCGCCAGCAGCCAAGTACCGAGCTCCTACGAGCAGTACTTC. Translating it yields CASSQVPSSYEQYF. The chain carries TRBV4-1 and TRBJ2-7; D is unresolved. Germline loops: CDR1 MGHRA, CDR2 YSYEKL. The CDR3 has 14 residues. The V gene lost 1 base and the J gene lost 0 bases, with 7 bases spanning the gap.

V gene TRBV11-2 combines with J gene TRBJ1-1; 8 bases are a match to TRBD1. Germline CDR1 SGHAT, CDR2 FQNNGV. This CDR3 comprises 15 residues. V shed 2 bases and J 6 bases; nucleotides not matched to a gene: 8. CDR3 sequence reads: CASSLSWTGMSEAFF. CDR3 DNA: TGTGCCAGCAGCTTATCGTGGACAGGGATGTCTGAAGCTTTCTTT.

This clone was counted only a few times. Additional DNA sequences in this sample encode the identical CDR3. The V call is TRBV19, the J call TRBJ1-2; D call uncertain. V lost 9 bases, J lost 4 bases, and 15 bases lay in between. CDR3 length equals 13 residues. Germline V gene data show CDR1 as LNHDA and CDR2 as SQIVND (reference sequence). As DNA, the CDR3 is TGTGCCAGCTCGGCGGCTCGCTCCTATGGCTACACCTTC. It encodes CASSAARSYGYTF.

Here the CDR3 DNA reads TGTGCCAGCAGTGGGGGGGTAGCGGGGGGAAGCTCCTACAATGAGCAGTTCTTC. Amino acid sequence: CASSGGVAGGSSYNEQFF. V and J are TRBV27 and TRBJ2-1; 10 nucleotides agree with TRBD2. Germline CDR1 is MNHEY and CDR2 is SMNVEV (reference sequence). The CDR3 is 18 amino acids. V lost 5 bases, J lost 0 bases, and 10 bases stayed unmatched.

The chain is built from TRBV7-2 and TRBJ2-7; possibly TRBD2 for D (5 bases). V was pared by 4 bases and J by 7 bases, with 20 bases between. Germline V gene lookup returns CDR1 SGHTA and CDR2 FQGNSA. The CDR3 extends over 15 amino acids. CDR3: CASSSNPDPTGEQYF. The CDR3 nucleotides are TGTGCCAGCAGCTCCAATCCGGACCCCACGGGGGAGCAGTACTTC.

The V call is TRBV19, the J call TRBJ2-7; the match to TRBD1 covers 7 bases. Losses at the gene ends were 3 bases for V and 7 bases for J; bases not matched to a gene: 12. The CDR3 sequence is 15 residues long. Germline CDR1 is LNHDA and CDR2 is SQIVND (reference sequence). The CDR3 sequence is CASSIGGTAPLEQYF. The CDR3 bases are TGTGCCAGTAGTATTGGTGGGACAGCGCCTTTAGAGCAGTACTTC.

This clone was found once. The chain joins TRBV4-2 to TRBJ1-2, with TRBD1 matching over 10 bases. Germline CDR1 and CDR2: LGHNA and YNFKEQ. The CDR3 consists of 15 residues. Trimming took 3 bases from V and 2 from J; bases not matched to a gene: 3. CDR3: CASSQGGQGNYGYTF. The CDR3 DNA reads as TGTGCCAGCAGCCAGGGGGGACAGGGGAACTATGGCTACACCTTC.

As DNA, the CDR3 is TGTGCCTGGAACCTTGGGGGGGCCGGGGACATTCAGTACTTC. It codes for CAWNLGGAGDIQYF. V is TRBV30 and J is TRBJ2-4; TRBD2 might be the D (7 bases). V was clipped by 4 bases and J by 8 bases, with 18 bases between them. The CDR3 covers 14 residues. Per the germline V gene, CDR1 is GTSNPN and CDR2 is SVGIG (reference sequence).

V gene TRBV4-3 combines with J gene TRBJ1-2; a possible D gene is TRBD1 (6 bases). The V and J ends lost 0 bases and 7 bases respectively, with 18 bases between them. The CDR3 contains 16 residues. Germline loops: CDR1 LGHNA, CDR2 YSLEER. This chain's CDR3 is CASSQDIGRGFGGYTF. As DNA, the CDR3 is TGCGCCAGCAGCCAAGATATTGGCAGGGGCTTCGGTGGCTACACCTTC.

This chain connects TRBV29-1 to TRBJ1-2; tentative D call: TRBD1 (6 bases). V was pared by 4 bases and J by 4 bases, with 10 bases between. The length of the CDR3 is 12 residues. Per the germline V gene, CDR1 is SQVTM and CDR2 is ANQGSEA. The CDR3 coding sequence is TGCAGCGTTGCGACAGGTCGCTATGGCTACACCTTC. It codes for CSVATGRYGYTF.

The chain links TRBV4-1 to TRBJ1-6, with D perhaps matching TRBD1 (6 bases). The germline V gene has CDR1 MGHRA and CDR2 YSYEKL. The CDR3 length is 16 residues. Trimming stripped 1 base from V and 11 bases from J, with 18 bases between. The CDR3, as DNA: TGCGCCAGCAGCCAAGGGGTACGACAGGACCCAGCACCCCTCCACTTT. This sequence encodes CASSQGVRQDPAPLHF.